The 30 T cell receptor beta chains reported below all come from one sample, sequenced in a study of regulatory T cells in long-lasting Graves disease. Researchers made TCR beta libraries by using iRepertoire HTBI primers and running Arm-PCR on CDR3 regions. TCRdb analysed the multiplex PCR reads with MiXCR anew, one entry per CDR3 protein. This table has 350,000 to 500,000 distinct CDR3 sequences, 12% to 15% appearing once. Indicated time point: newly diagnosed GD, antithyroid drugs for less than 3 months. PBMC RNA was the source of the TCR library. This same sample was also part of a study on T cells in Graves' hyperthyroidism and ophthalmopathy.

Specimen: peripheral blood mononuclear cells (PBMCs), collected at new diagnosis, from a patient treated with antithyroid drugs. The receptor set was obtained from a woman between 50 and 59 years old with Graves disease.

Ten or more counts support this clonotype. V gene TRBV20-1 combines with J gene TRBJ1-5; D call uncertain. The V end lost 2 bases, the J end lost 4 bases, and 12 bases lay between the germline ends. Looked up from germline, CDR1 is DFQATT and CDR2 is SNEGSKA (reference sequence). This CDR3 has 14 amino acids. The CDR3 sequence: CSARWQAPNQPQHF. CDR3 DNA sequence: TGCAGTGCTAGATGGCAGGCACCTAATCAGCCCCAGCATTTT.

Only a few counts were recorded for this clonotype. V and J are TRBV3-1 and TRBJ2-3, with 12 positions matching TRBD2. J was trimmed by 7 bases and V by 4 bases; bases with no gene match: 15. The CDR3 totals 18 residues. Germline assignment: CDR1 LGHDT and CDR2 YNNKEL (reference sequence). The CDR3 loop is CASSPRTSGAPSINTQYF. CDR3 sequence (DNA): TGTGCCAGCAGCCCTCGGACTAGCGGGGCCCCTAGCATAAATACGCAGTATTTT.

This clonotype has a handful of counts. The chain carries TRBV12-5 and TRBJ2-7, with a weak D call TRBD1 (5 bases). The CDR3 is 11 residues long. V was clipped by 6 bases and J by 4 bases, with 7 bases between them. From germline, CDR1 is LGHNT and CDR2 FRNRAP. CDR3: CASGTGYEQYF. As DNA, the CDR3 is TGTGCTAGTGGAACAGGATACGAGCAGTACTTC.

The gene calls are TRBV6-1 and TRBJ2-7; D assignment may be TRBD1 or TRBD2 (5 bases each). Trimming left V 7 bases short and J 3 bases short, with 16 bases between. The CDR3 has 14 amino acids. The germline V gene encodes CDR1 MNHNS and CDR2 SASEGT. The CDR3 region is CASNRNRGDYEQYF. The CDR3 DNA reads TGTGCCAGCAACAGGAACCGAGGGGACTACGAGCAGTACTTC.

This clonotype was observed at least ten times. The V and J genes are TRBV20-1 and TRBJ1-4; D is unclear. Trimming removed 0 bases at V and 4 bases at J, with 9 bases between. The CDR3 spans 14 residues. Germline V gene data show CDR1 as DFQATT and CDR2 as SNEGSKA (reference sequence). The CDR3 nucleotides are TGCAGTGCTAGAGATGCAGCGAGTAATGAAAAACTGTTTTTT. It codes for CSARDAASNEKLFF.

This clonotype came up many times. The chain links TRBV5-5 to TRBJ2-2, with TRBD2 as a possible D gene (6 bases). Germline V gene lookup returns CDR1 SGHKS and CDR2 YYEKEE (reference sequence). Deletions cut 4 bases from V and 3 bases from J, with 13 bases between. The CDR3 is made up of 15 amino acids. This CDR3 reads CASSPGVSYTGELFF. The CDR3, as DNA: TGTGCCAGCAGCCCGGGGGTCAGCTACACCGGGGAGCTGTTTTTT.

This clonotype was found many times. The V and J genes are TRBV29-1 and TRBJ2-7; 9 nucleotides line up with TRBD1. Germline loops: CDR1 SQVTM, CDR2 ANQGSEA. The CDR3 extends over 16 amino acids. V gave up 6 bases and J gave up 0 bases; unmatched junction bases: 12. The CDR3 bases are TGCAGCGTCAACGCTGAGACAGGGGGGAGCTCCTACGAGCAGTACTTC. The encoded protein is CSVNAETGGSSYEQYF.

Many counts were recorded for this clonotype. This chain uses TRBV11-2 with TRBJ2-7, with 8 bases fitting TRBD2. Germline V CDR1 and CDR2: SGHAT, FQNNGV. With V trimmed by 0 bases and J by 5 bases, 9 bases remained unmatched. The CDR3 spans 16 residues. The CDR3, as DNA: TGTGCCAGCAGCTTAGAGGGCGCGGGAGGAGTAGACGAGCAGTACTTC. This sequence encodes CASSLEGAGGVDEQYF. The entire variable domain, with the rest obtained from reference TRBV11-2 and TRBJ2-7, is as follows: EAGVAQSPRYKIIEKRQSVAFWCNPISGHATLYWYQQILGQGPKLLIQFQNNGVVDDSQLPKDRFSAERLKGVDSTLKIQPAKLEDSAVYLCASSLEGAGGVDEQYFGPGTRLTVT.

This clonotype was observed many times. V gene TRBV19 combines with J gene TRBJ2-3, with a possible D match to TRBD1 (5 bases). Trimming stripped 4 bases from V and 3 bases from J, with 14 bases between. Germline loops: CDR1 LNHDA, CDR2 SQIVND (reference sequence). This CDR3 is 15 amino acids long. The CDR3 is CASSTSRVKTDTQYF. In nucleotides, the CDR3 is TGTGCCAGTAGTACGTCCAGGGTGAAGACAGATACGCAGTATTTT.

This clonotype appeared many times. This chain connects TRBV24-1 to TRBJ2-3; D possibly corresponds to TRBD1 (5 bases). From germline, CDR1 is KGHDR and CDR2 SFDVKD. The CDR3 spans 14 residues. V was shortened by 2 bases and J by 4 bases, with 9 bases between the two germline ends. CDR3 sequence reads: CATSDSQGPDTQYF. The CDR3 DNA reads TGTGCCACCAGTGATTCGCAGGGTCCAGATACGCAGTATTTT.

This clonotype was seen repeatedly, ten times or more. This chain links TRBV6-1 with TRBJ1-1; 9 nucleotides align to TRBD1. Per germline, CDR1 MNHNS and CDR2 SASEGT. The V segment lost 3 bases and the J segment 0 bases; nucleotides outside the gene matches: 8. This CDR3 comprises 17 residues. CDR3 in DNA: TGTGCCAGCAGTGACCTAACAGGGGGCTTGATGAACACTGAAGCTTTCTTT. Its translation is CASSDLTGGLMNTEAFF.

This clonotype was picked up many times. This chain links TRBV2 with TRBJ2-5; the D gene is possibly TRBD2 (5 bases). CDR3 length equals 16 residues. The V gene lost 4 bases and the J gene lost 0 bases, with 15 bases spanning the gap. CDR1 is SNHLY and CDR2 is FYNNEI in the germline V gene. This CDR3 reads CASSGGRSWDQETQYF. The CDR3 coding sequence is TGTGCCAGCAGTGGAGGGAGATCCTGGGACCAAGAGACCCAGTACTTC.

To note about this clonotype: A much larger clone is a single base away; this may be a read error. The chain employs TRBV12-3 or TRBV12-4 and TRBJ2-2, with 12 bases that match TRBD1. After removal of 6 bases from V and 7 bases from J, the junction contained 18 bases not matched to a gene. CDR3 length: 19 residues. The CDR3 protein is CASRKLGLGQGAGSGELFF. The CDR3 DNA sequence: TGTGCCAGCAGAAAATTGGGCTTGGGACAGGGGGCCGGCAGCGGGGAGCTGTTTTTT.

The rearrangement joins TRBV5-1 to TRBJ2-1; D uncertain. Germline assignment: CDR1 SGHRS and CDR2 YFSETQ. Trimming shortened V by 0 bases and J by 0 bases, and 10 bases separated the two germline ends. The CDR3 consists of 16 residues. CDR3 sequence: CASSLVASSSYNEQFF. The CDR3 region has the DNA TGCGCCAGCAGCTTGGTTGCGTCAAGCTCCTACAATGAGCAGTTCTTC.

There are many counts of this clonotype. A much larger clone is a single base away; this may be a read error. This chain joins TRBV28 and TRBJ2-3, with TRBD2 identical over 9 bases. There are 14 residues in the CDR3. Trimming at V came to 6 bases and at J to 4 bases, leaving 5 bases not matched to a gene. CDR1 and CDR2 from the germline V gene are MDHEN and SYDVKM. In DNA form, the CDR3 reads TGTGCCAGCAGCTTTAGCGGGAGCCCAGATACGCAGTATTTT. This encodes CASSFSGSPDTQYF.

This clonotype was seen many times. CDR3 protein: CSASTVDRRYEQYF. In nucleotides, the CDR3 is TGCAGTGCTAGTACGGTGGACAGACGCTACGAGCAGTACTTC. The chain carries TRBV20-1 and TRBJ2-7; the D gene is possibly TRBD1 (6 bases). Germline loops: CDR1 DFQATT, CDR2 SNEGSKA (reference sequence). Trimming pared 3 bases from V and 3 bases from J, leaving 15 bases between. This CDR3 is built from 14 residues.

The chain carries TRBV12-3 or TRBV12-4 and TRBJ2-1, with a possible D match to TRBD1 (6 bases). V was cut by 2 bases and J by 5 bases, with 16 bases left in between. The CDR3 covers 16 residues. CDR3 nucleotides: TGTGCCAGCAGTTTACGACCACCTGGACAGAACAATGAGCAGTTCTTC. It translates to CASSLRPPGQNNEQFF.

This clonotype was seen many times. The genes are TRBV27 and TRBJ1-5, with D perhaps TRBD1 (6 bases). Germline V gives CDR1 MNHEY, CDR2 SMNVEV (reference sequence). This CDR3 comprises 16 residues. Trimming took off 3 bases at V and 0 bases at J, with 12 bases between the two ends. Written as DNA, the CDR3 is TGTGCCAGCAGTTTCGGGGGGCTAGGTAGCAATCAGCCCCAGCATTTT. As protein: CASSFGGLGSNQPQHF.

V gene TRBV20-1 combines with J gene TRBJ1-6; 10 bases agree with TRBD1. This CDR3 contains 15 residues. The V segment lost 6 bases and the J segment 9 bases; nucleotides outside the gene matches: 11. Per germline, CDR1 DFQATT and CDR2 SNEGSKA (reference sequence). The CDR3 reads CSAKRQGALGSPLHF. The CDR3 DNA reads TGCAGTGCCAAGCGACAGGGGGCGCTGGGTTCACCCCTCCACTTT.

V usage is TRBV7-3 and J usage is TRBJ2-1; 14 bases align to TRBD2. J lost 8 bases, V lost 5 bases, and 8 bases had no gene match. There are 16 residues in the CDR3. CDR1 is SGHTA and CDR2 is FQGTGA in the germline V gene. The CDR3 here is CASSLLTSGRDHEQFF. The CDR3 bases are TGTGCCAGCAGCCTCCTGACTAGCGGGAGGGATCATGAGCAGTTCTTC.

This clonotype showed up many times. The J gene is TRBJ2-2, the V gene TRBV5-1; D call uncertain. Germline V gene sequence: CDR1 SGHRS, CDR2 YFSETQ. There are 14 residues in the CDR3. Trimming stripped 0 bases from V and 5 bases from J, with 8 bases between. The CDR3 sequence is CASSLDTPTGELFF. The CDR3 coding sequence is TGCGCCAGCAGCTTGGACACCCCAACCGGGGAGCTGTTTTTT. The variable domain in full, completed from reference TRBV5-1 and TRBJ2-2, reads KAGVTQTPRYLIKTRGQQVTLSCSPISGHRSVSWYQQTPGQGLQFLFEYFSETQRNKGNFPGRFSGRQFSNSRSEMNVSTLELGDSALYLCASSLDTPTGELFFGEGSRLTVL.

This clonotype was counted a few times. The chain carries TRBV5-1 and TRBJ1-4; no reliable D call. V lost 3 bases to trimming and J lost 4 bases, with 19 bases between them. The CDR3 is 17 amino acids. Germline V gene data show CDR1 as SGHRS and CDR2 as YFSETQ. CDR3 DNA sequence: TGCGCCAGCAGCTGGGGAGGGTCGCGGTTCTTTAATGAAAAACTGTTTTTT. Translating gives CASSWGGSRFFNEKLFF.

As regards this clonotype: Germline and junction disagree at one end, which may indicate a read error. The rearrangement joins TRBV7-7 to TRBJ1-1; no clear D. CDR1 is SSHAT, CDR2 FNYEAQ, per germline (reference sequence). The CDR3 has 15 amino acids. This CDR3 is CASSPALVLGTEAFF. Written as DNA, the CDR3 is TGTGCTAGCAGCCCCGCCTTGGTTTTAGGCACTGAAGCTTTCTTT.

This clonotype was observed at least ten times. V usage is TRBV20-1 and J usage is TRBJ1-1; D is unclear. This CDR3 comprises 11 residues. Trimming removed 3 bases at V and 7 bases at J, with 9 bases between. In germline, CDR1 is DFQATT, CDR2 SNEGSKA (reference sequence). This CDR3 reads CSARWANEAFF. The CDR3, as DNA: TGCAGTGCTAGGTGGGCAAATGAAGCTTTCTTT.

This clonotype was seen a handful of times. The V call is TRBV20-1, the J call TRBJ2-1; TRBD1 matches at 8 bases. V lost 2 bases to trimming and J lost 3 bases; unmatched junction nucleotides: 9. Germline V gene sequence: CDR1 DFQATT, CDR2 SNEGSKA (reference sequence). The CDR3 runs to 16 residues. DNA for the CDR3: TGCAGTGCTAGAAACCGGGACAGGAAAATCTACAATGAGCAGTTCTTC. Its protein is CSARNRDRKIYNEQFF.

This clonotype was recorded a few times. This chain links TRBV20-1 with TRBJ1-2, with 8 bases identical to TRBD1. CDR1 is DFQATT and CDR2 is SNEGSKA in the germline V gene (reference sequence). Trimming cost V 0 bases and J 6 bases; bases outside gene matches: 6. CDR3 length: 14 residues. CDR3 region: CSARDGTGGDGYTF. In DNA, the CDR3 is TGCAGTGCTAGAGATGGGACAGGAGGGGATGGCTACACCTTC.

This clonotype was detected many times. The chain combines TRBV7-9 with TRBJ2-1; 9 positions agree with TRBD2. This CDR3 is 15 amino acids long. The V gene end was trimmed by 6 bases and the J gene end by 2 bases; junction bases not matched to a gene: 5. In germline, CDR1 is SEHNR, CDR2 FQNEAQ (reference sequence). The CDR3 DNA reads TGTGCCAGCAGTTTGGGACTAGCTACCTACAATGAGCAGTTCTTC. Amino acid sequence: CASSLGLATYNEQFF.

Many counts were recorded for this clonotype. V is TRBV20-1 and J is TRBJ2-1; D is undetermined. The CDR3 has 13 amino acids. In germline, CDR1 is DFQATT, CDR2 SNEGSKA (reference sequence). Trimming removed 1 base at V and 5 bases at J, with 9 bases between. The CDR3: CSARAPWDNEQFF. CDR3 DNA: TGCAGTGCTAGAGCTCCCTGGGACAATGAGCAGTTCTTC.

This clonotype was seen many times. The chain recombines TRBV28 with TRBJ1-1; TRBD1 matches 7 bases. Germline V CDR1 and CDR2: MDHEN, SYDVKM. Trimming took 5 bases from V and 0 from J; bases not matched to a gene: 6. The CDR3 loop spans 15 amino acids. The CDR3 loop reads CASSPRGTVNTEAFF. The CDR3 nucleotides are TGTGCCAGCAGTCCTCGAGGGACAGTGAACACTGAAGCTTTCTTT.

In its sample, this clonotype was seen many times. V is TRBV7-3 and J is TRBJ2-1, with 10 bases matching TRBD2. There are 16 residues in the CDR3. Germline V lookup: CDR1 SGHTA, CDR2 FQGTGA. The J segment lost 4 bases and the V segment lost 5 bases, leaving 8 bases of the junction unmatched. The CDR3 region is CASSLSSGGQYNEQFF. Written as DNA, the CDR3 is TGTGCCAGCAGCCTCTCTAGCGGGGGCCAATACAATGAGCAGTTCTTC. Using reference TRBV7-3 and TRBJ2-1 for the parts outside the CDR3, the full variable domain is GAGVSQTPSNKVTEKGKYVELRCDPISGHTALYWYRQSLGQGPEFLIYFQGTGAADDSGLPNDRFFAVRPEGSVSTLKIQRTERGDSAVYLCASSLSSGGQYNEQFFGPGTRLTVL.